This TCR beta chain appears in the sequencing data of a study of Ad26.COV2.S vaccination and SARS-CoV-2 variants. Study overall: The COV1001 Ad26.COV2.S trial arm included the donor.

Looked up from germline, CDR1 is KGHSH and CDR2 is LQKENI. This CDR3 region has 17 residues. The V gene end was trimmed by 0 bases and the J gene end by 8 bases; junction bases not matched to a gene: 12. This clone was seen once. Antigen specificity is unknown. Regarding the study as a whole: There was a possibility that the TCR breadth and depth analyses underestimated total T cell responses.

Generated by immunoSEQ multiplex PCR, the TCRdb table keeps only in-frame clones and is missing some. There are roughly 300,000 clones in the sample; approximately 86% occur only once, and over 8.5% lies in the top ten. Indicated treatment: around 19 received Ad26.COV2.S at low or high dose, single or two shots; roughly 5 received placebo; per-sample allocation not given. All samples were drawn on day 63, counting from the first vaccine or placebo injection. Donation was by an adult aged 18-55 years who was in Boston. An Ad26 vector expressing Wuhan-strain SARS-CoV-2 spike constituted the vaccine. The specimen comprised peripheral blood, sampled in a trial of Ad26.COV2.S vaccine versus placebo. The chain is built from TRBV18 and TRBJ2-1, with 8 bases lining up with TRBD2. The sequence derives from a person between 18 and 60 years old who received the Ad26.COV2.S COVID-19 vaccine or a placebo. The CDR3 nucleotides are TGTGCCAGCTCACCACCTACGGGAGGGAAAGGAAGCGATGAGCAGTTCTTC. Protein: CASSPPTGGKGSDEQFF.